The following is a T cell receptor beta chain sequence with its context. Its antigen remains unidentified. The entry originates in a study of T cell responses to AZD1222 COVID-19 vaccine. CDR1 and CDR2 (germline): MRHNA, SNTAGT. The CDR3 loop spans 14 amino acids. The germline V and J ends were trimmed by 9 bases and 7 bases, with 16 bases remaining between them. Clones were sequenced by immunoSEQ multiplex PCR, and TCRdb holds only the in-frame ones, with some missing. Among 95,000 to 110,000 clones, approximately 90% were seen once, and the ten largest hold around 4.5%. Broader study findings: Repertoire sampling was restricted to post-peak T cell response timepoints. The reported proportion of spike-specific TCRs targeting unmutated variant regions was nearly half.

The input for sequencing was peripheral blood, taken on day 0 of AZD1222 vaccination. This sequence was found in an adult in good health. The chain has TRBV6-4 and TRBJ1-6, with unresolved D. CDR3 DNA: TGTGCCAGTCAAGGCGAGGGTGCAAATTCACCCCTCCACTTT. It encodes CASQGEGANSPLHF.